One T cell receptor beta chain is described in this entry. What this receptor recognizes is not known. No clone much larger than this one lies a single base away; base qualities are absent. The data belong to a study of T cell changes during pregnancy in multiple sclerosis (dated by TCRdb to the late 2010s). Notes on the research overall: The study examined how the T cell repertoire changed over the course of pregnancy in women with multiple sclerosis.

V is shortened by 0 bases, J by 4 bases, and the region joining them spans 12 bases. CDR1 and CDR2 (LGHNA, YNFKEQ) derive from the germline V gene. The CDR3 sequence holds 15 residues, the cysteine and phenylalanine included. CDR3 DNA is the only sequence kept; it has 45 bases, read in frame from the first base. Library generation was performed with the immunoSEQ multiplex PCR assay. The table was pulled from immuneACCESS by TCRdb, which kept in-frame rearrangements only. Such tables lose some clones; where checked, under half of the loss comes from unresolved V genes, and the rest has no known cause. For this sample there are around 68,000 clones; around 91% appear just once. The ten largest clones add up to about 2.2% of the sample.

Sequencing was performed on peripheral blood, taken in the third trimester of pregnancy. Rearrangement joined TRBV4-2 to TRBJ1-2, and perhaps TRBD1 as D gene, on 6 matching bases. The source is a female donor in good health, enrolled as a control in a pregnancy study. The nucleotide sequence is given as TGTGCCAGCAGCCAAGAGGAGACAGGTGCCTATGGCTACACCTTC. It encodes CASSQEETGAYGYTF.